One and the same sample provided the 25 T cell receptor beta chains below, sequenced in a study of cytomegalovirus exposure and HLA in healthy donors. PCR employed 60 Vbeta and 13 Jbeta primers. Assay used: immunoSEQ multiplex PCR; TCRdb lists only in-frame clones, some missing. The table lists a few hundred thousand clones, around nine tenths of them singletons, with roughly 1.5% in the top ten. Sample: PBMCs. These receptors all stem from a girl aged 2-15 years in good health and CMV-seronegative.

The gene calls are TRBV6-5 and TRBJ2-7, with 9 nucleotides matching TRBD2. The J segment lost 4 bases and the V segment lost 6 bases, leaving 7 bases of the junction unmatched. This CDR3 is 14 amino acids long. Per germline, CDR1 MNHEY and CDR2 SVGAGI. CDR3 nucleotides: TGTGCCAGCAGCCGAGCGGGAGGTGGGTACGAGCAGTACTTC. It specifies CASSRAGGGYEQYF.

The chain has TRBV2 and TRBJ2-7, with 7 bases that match TRBD1. The CDR3 runs to 12 residues. Germline V gene sequence: CDR1 SNHLY, CDR2 FYNNEI. V gave up 9 bases and J gave up 4 bases; unmatched junction bases: 6. The CDR3 loop is CASLTGKYEQYF. In nucleotides, the CDR3 is TGTGCCAGTTTGACAGGGAAATACGAGCAGTACTTC.

The chain carries TRBV9 and TRBJ2-1; TRBD2 matches at 10 bases. CDR1 and CDR2 (germline): SGDLS, YYNGEE. V trimming: 4 bases; J trimming: 6 bases; junction bases outside the gene matches: 7. There are 15 residues in the CDR3. This CDR3 reads CASSKLAGEVNEQFF. CDR3 nucleotides: TGTGCCAGCAGCAAGCTAGCGGGAGAAGTCAATGAGCAGTTCTTC.

The V and J genes are TRBV6-6 and TRBJ2-2; 8 bases fit TRBD1. The CDR3 sequence is 15 residues long. Germline CDR1 MNHNY, CDR2 SVGAGI (reference sequence). Unmatched junction bases numbered 9, after V lost 7 bases and J lost 5 bases. The CDR3 is CASNPRGRGTGELFF. CDR3 in DNA: TGTGCCAGCAATCCCAGGGGGCGGGGTACCGGGGAGCTGTTTTTT.

The chain has TRBV13 and TRBJ2-3; 12 positions agree with TRBD1. Trimming cost V 5 bases and J 4 bases; bases outside gene matches: 7. Germline CDR1 and CDR2: PRHDT and FYEKMQ (reference sequence). The CDR3 length is 16 residues. The CDR3 loop reads CASSPGTGGRSDTQYF. In nucleotides, the CDR3 is TGTGCCAGCAGCCCGGGGACAGGGGGCCGGTCAGATACGCAGTATTTT. The variable domain in full, with the rest retrieved from reference TRBV13 and TRBJ2-3, is AAGVIQSPRHLIKEKRETATLKCYPIPRHDTVYWYQQGPGQDPQFLISFYEKMQSDKGSIPDRFSAQQFSDYHSELNMSSLELGDSALYFCASSPGTGGRSDTQYFGPGTRLTVL.

The CDR3 coding sequence is TGCGCCAGCAGCCTAGGAGCGGGACGGGAGACCCAGTACTTC. Its translation is CASSLGAGRETQYF. The genes are TRBV5-1 and TRBJ2-5, with 7 bases that match TRBD2. With V trimmed by 4 bases and J by 5 bases, 8 bases remained unmatched. The CDR3 is made up of 14 amino acids. Germline CDR1 reads SGHRS; CDR2 reads YFSETQ.

A single count supports this clone. This chain connects TRBV5-1 to TRBJ2-5, with TRBD1 matching over 12 bases. This CDR3 is 19 amino acids long. The J segment lost 5 bases and the V segment lost 3 bases, leaving 17 bases of the junction unmatched. The V gene's germline CDR1 is SGHRS and CDR2 YFSETQ. CDR3 in amino acids: CASSSYPPGQGARVETQYF. The CDR3 DNA sequence: TGCGCCAGCAGCTCTTACCCCCCGGGACAGGGGGCGCGGGTGGAGACCCAGTACTTC.

This chain connects TRBV9 to TRBJ2-7, with TRBD1 matching 11 bases. CDR1 is SGDLS and CDR2 is YYNGEE in the germline V gene. The CDR3 sequence is 16 residues long. Losses at the gene ends were 4 bases for V and 3 bases for J; bases not matched to a gene: 9. CDR3: CASSSQTGTGGYEQYF. Here the CDR3 DNA reads TGTGCCAGCAGCTCTCAAACCGGGACAGGGGGCTACGAGCAGTACTTC. Supplemented by reference TRBV9 and TRBJ2-7, the full variable domain reads DSGVTQTPKHLITATGQRVTLRCSPRSGDLSVYWYQQSLDQGLQFLIQYYNGEERAKGNILERFSAQQFPDLHSELNLSSLELGDSALYFCASSSQTGTGGYEQYFGPGTRLTVT.

The chain recombines TRBV18 with TRBJ2-3; TRBD2 agrees at 10 bases. CDR3 size: 16 residues. V was clipped by 3 bases and J by 6 bases; unmatched bases: 9. The germline gives CDR1 KGHSH, CDR2 LQKENI. CDR3 sequence reads: CASSPLAGGFFDTQYF. DNA of the CDR3: TGTGCCAGCTCACCGTTAGCGGGGGGTTTTTTTGATACGCAGTATTTT.

V and J are TRBV19 and TRBJ2-3; D perhaps matches TRBD1 (6 bases). Germline values: CDR1 LNHDA, CDR2 SQIVND (reference sequence). This CDR3 is built from 13 residues. Between the trimmed V and J ends, which lost 4 bases and 2 bases, there was a span of 7 bases. The CDR3 nucleotides read TGTGCCAGTAGTACGGGACACACAGATACGCAGTATTTT. It yields the protein CASSTGHTDTQYF.

V is TRBV11-3 and J is TRBJ1-2, with D possibly matching TRBD1 (6 bases). This CDR3 comprises 16 residues. With 0 bases removed from V and 2 bases from J, the gap between germline ends came to 13 bases. CDR1 and CDR2 from the germline V gene are SGHNT and YENEEA. The CDR3 DNA follows: TGTGCCAGCAGCTTAGATTTCAGGGGCCTCAACTATGGCTACACCTTC. Its protein is CASSLDFRGLNYGYTF.

The CDR3 loop reads CASSLRAGVSYEQYF. As DNA, the CDR3 is TGTGCCAGCAGCCTTCGAGCGGGGGTCTCCTACGAGCAGTACTTC. The rearrangement links TRBV5-6 to TRBJ2-7, with TRBD2 matching over 8 bases. Germline V gene lookup returns CDR1 SGHDT and CDR2 YYEEEE. Trimming at V came to 4 bases and at J to 0 bases, leaving 6 bases not matched to a gene. The CDR3 runs to 15 residues.

The rearrangement joins TRBV5-1 to TRBJ1-1, with D perhaps TRBD1 (6 bases). CDR3 length: 15 amino acids. Germline-derived CDR1 and CDR2 are SGHRS and YFSETQ. V gave up 4 bases and J gave up 3 bases, with 16 bases separating them. This chain's CDR3 is CASSLNRETYTEAFF. The CDR3 DNA reads as TGCGCCAGCAGCCTGAACAGGGAGACGTACACTGAAGCTTTCTTT.

This chain joins TRBV15 and TRBJ1-6, with 7 bases matching TRBD1. Germline assignment: CDR1 LNHNV and CDR2 YYDKDF (reference sequence). This CDR3 is 13 amino acids long. J gave up 9 bases and V 8 bases, and 7 bases lay outside the gene matches. The CDR3 DNA reads as TGTGCCACCTCACGGGACAGATCTTCACCCCTCCACTTT. Its protein is CATSRDRSSPLHF.

The chain uses TRBV2 and TRBJ2-2, with 9 bases lining up with TRBD1. The J segment lost 6 bases and the V segment lost 8 bases, leaving 4 bases of the junction unmatched. This CDR3 spans 13 amino acids. Germline CDR1 reads SNHLY; CDR2 reads FYNNEI. CDR3 nucleotide sequence: TGTGCCAGCCAGGGACAGGGATCCGGGGAGCTGTTTTTT. Its protein product is CASQGQGSGELFF.

V usage is TRBV5-4 and J usage is TRBJ2-7; 8 bases match TRBD2. The V segment lost 0 bases and the J segment 2 bases; nucleotides outside the gene matches: 10. The V gene's germline CDR1 is SGHNT and CDR2 YYREEE (reference sequence). CDR3 size: 17 residues. The CDR3 DNA sequence: TGTGCCAGCAGCTTGGCGGCTAGCGGGCCCAGCCCCTACGAGCAGTACTTC. It encodes CASSLAASGPSPYEQYF.

V is TRBV15 and J is TRBJ2-7, with 9 bases aligning to TRBD1. The V gene end was trimmed by 1 base and the J gene end by 2 bases; junction bases not matched to a gene: 3. Per germline, CDR1 LNHNV and CDR2 YYDKDF (reference sequence). This CDR3 has 15 residues. The chain's CDR3 is CATSRVRDRAYEQYF. The CDR3 region has the DNA TGTGCCACCAGCAGAGTTCGGGACAGGGCCTACGAGCAGTACTTC. The complete variable domain, with remaining parts taken from reference TRBV15 and TRBJ2-7, reads DAMVIQNPRYQVTQFGKPVTLSCSQTLNHNVMYWYQQKSSQAPKLLFHYYDKDFNNEADTPDNFQSRRPNTSFCFLDIRSPGLGDTAMYLCATSRVRDRAYEQYFGPGTRLTVT.

This clone was seen a single time. This chain uses TRBV2 with TRBJ1-5; D unresolved. The CDR3 runs to 17 residues. Germline V gene sequence: CDR1 SNHLY, CDR2 FYNNEI. V was cut by 6 bases and J by 0 bases, with 18 bases left in between. In nucleotides, the CDR3 is TGTGCCAGCAGAGGACTTGATGGAAACCCTAGCAATCAGCCCCAGCATTTT. Translation gives CASRGLDGNPSNQPQHF.

The gene calls are TRBV6-5 and TRBJ2-3; D possibly corresponds to TRBD2 (5 bases). The CDR3 extends over 14 amino acids. Germline V CDR1 and CDR2: MNHEY, SVGAGI. V was shortened by 8 bases and J by 0 bases, with 12 bases between the two germline ends. For the CDR3, the DNA is TGTGCCAGCGCCCGCCGGACTAGCACAGATACGCAGTATTTT. Its translation: CASARRTSTDTQYF.

The chain links TRBV27 to TRBJ2-3; D may be TRBD1 (6 bases). Germline V CDR1 and CDR2: MNHEY, SMNVEV (reference sequence). Trimming removed 4 bases at V and 6 bases at J, with 14 bases between. The CDR3 has 14 residues. CDR3 coding DNA: TGTGCCAGCAGTTATAGGACAGCTCGGGATACGCAGTATTTT. Its protein is CASSYRTARDTQYF.

This rearrangement joins TRBV11-2 to TRBJ2-7, with D possibly matching TRBD2 (6 bases). Trimming removed 5 bases from V and 4 bases from J, with 9 bases in between. In germline, CDR1 is SGHAT, CDR2 FQNNGV. The CDR3 spans 12 residues. The CDR3 region is CASSPGTYEQYF. DNA for the CDR3: TGTGCCAGCAGCCCTGGGACTTACGAGCAGTACTTC.

The chain has TRBV5-4 and TRBJ1-2, with D possibly being TRBD1 (6 bases). V lost 2 bases and J lost 4, with 21 bases in between. The length of the CDR3 is 17 residues. Germline V gene lookup returns CDR1 SGHNT and CDR2 YYREEE (reference sequence). CDR3 loop: CASSFPETGLKGYGYTF. The CDR3 DNA sequence: TGTGCCAGCAGCTTCCCAGAGACAGGTCTCAAGGGCTATGGCTACACCTTC.

The chain couples TRBV30 to TRBJ1-1; D gene unclear. V lost 7 bases and J 0 bases, leaving 12 bases between the germline ends. This CDR3 has 13 residues. Germline V gene lookup returns CDR1 GTSNPN and CDR2 SVGIG (reference sequence). Written as DNA, the CDR3 is TGTGCCTCCAAGGCCAGGATGAACACTGAAGCTTTCTTT. Residues: CASKARMNTEAFF. The full variable domain, completed using reference TRBV30 and TRBJ1-1, is SQTIHQWPATLVQPVGSPLSLECTVEGTSNPNLYWYRQAAGRGLQLLFYSVGIGQISSEVPQNLSASRPQDRQFILSSKKLLLSDSGFYLCASKARMNTEAFFGQGTRLTVV.

This clone was seen only once. V gene TRBV28 combines with J gene TRBJ1-2; TRBD1 agrees at 8 bases. Trimming took 3 bases from V and 4 from J; bases not matched to a gene: 7. This CDR3 spans 15 amino acids. Germline lookup yields CDR1 MDHEN and CDR2 SYDVKM. The CDR3 region is CASSFGDRTFYGYTF. DNA for the CDR3: TGTGCCAGCAGTTTCGGGGACAGGACCTTCTATGGCTACACCTTC.

The chain carries TRBV11-2 and TRBJ1-4, with D possibly matching TRBD1 (6 bases). This CDR3 spans 15 amino acids. V dropped 5 bases and J dropped 8 bases, with 18 bases sitting between them. Per the germline V gene, CDR1 is SGHAT and CDR2 is FQNNGV. Here the CDR3 reads CASSPGGGGREKLFF. For the CDR3, the DNA is TGTGCCAGCAGCCCCGGGGGCGGGGGGAGAGAAAAACTGTTTTTT.